This T cell receptor beta chain was captured by sequencing in a study of human T cells and chemical hapten exposure. Regarding the study as a whole: Sensitization with DPC brought no change to TCRs above 1 in 1000 in frequency.

The CDR3 extends over 16 amino acids. Germline V gives CDR1 LGHDT, CDR2 YNNKEL (reference sequence). The junction had 5 bases not matched to a gene; V was cut back by 0 bases and J by 0 bases. Individual cDNA molecules received unique molecular identifiers in the library. One entry per CDR3 protein results from TCRdb running MiXCR on the RACE reads. The sample contains approximately 59,000 distinct CDR3 sequences, about 5.7% of which appear only once. With respect to this clonotype: The antigen remains undetermined.

Time point: healthy volunteer bleed at 6 weeks. The starting material, unfractionated whole blood, was used for total RNA extraction. Sequenced: whole blood. This chain connects TRBV3-1 to TRBJ2-7; 7 positions match TRBD2. The sequence was obtained from a female donor in good health. Some clones in this sample may be carry-over from other donors' samples. The CDR3 protein is CASSQDRREPSYEQYF. The CDR3 DNA is TGTGCCAGCAGCCAAGATAGGCGGGAGCCCTCCTACGAGCAGTACTTC.